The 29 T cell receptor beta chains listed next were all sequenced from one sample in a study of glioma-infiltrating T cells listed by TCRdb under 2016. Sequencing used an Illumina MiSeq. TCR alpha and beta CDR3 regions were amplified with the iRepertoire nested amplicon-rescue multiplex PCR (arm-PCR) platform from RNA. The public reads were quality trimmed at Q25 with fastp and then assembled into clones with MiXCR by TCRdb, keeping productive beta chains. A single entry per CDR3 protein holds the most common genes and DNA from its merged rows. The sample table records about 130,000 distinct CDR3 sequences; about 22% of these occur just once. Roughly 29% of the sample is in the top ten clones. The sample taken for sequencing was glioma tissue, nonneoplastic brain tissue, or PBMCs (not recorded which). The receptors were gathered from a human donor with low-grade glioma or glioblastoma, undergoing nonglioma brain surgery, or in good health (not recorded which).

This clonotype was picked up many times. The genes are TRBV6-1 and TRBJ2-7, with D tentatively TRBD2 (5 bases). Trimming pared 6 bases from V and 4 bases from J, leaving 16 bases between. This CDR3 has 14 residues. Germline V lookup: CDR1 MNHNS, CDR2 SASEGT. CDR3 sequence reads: CASSASRTGYEQYV. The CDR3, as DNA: TGTGCCAGCAGCGCAAGTAGGACTGGATACGAGCAGTACGTC.

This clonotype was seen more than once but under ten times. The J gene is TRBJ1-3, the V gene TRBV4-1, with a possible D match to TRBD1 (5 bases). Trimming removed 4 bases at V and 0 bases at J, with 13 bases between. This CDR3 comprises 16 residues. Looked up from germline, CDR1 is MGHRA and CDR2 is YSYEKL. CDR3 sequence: CASSPGLTASGNTIYF. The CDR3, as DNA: TGCGCCAGCAGCCCGGGGTTGACAGCCTCTGGAAACACCATATATTTT.

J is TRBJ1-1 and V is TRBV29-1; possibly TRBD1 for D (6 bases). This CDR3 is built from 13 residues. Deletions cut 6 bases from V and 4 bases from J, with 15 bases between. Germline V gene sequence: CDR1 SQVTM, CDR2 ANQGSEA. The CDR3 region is CSVERTELTEAFF. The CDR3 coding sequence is TGCAGCGTCGAAAGGACAGAACTCACTGAAGCTTTCTTT.

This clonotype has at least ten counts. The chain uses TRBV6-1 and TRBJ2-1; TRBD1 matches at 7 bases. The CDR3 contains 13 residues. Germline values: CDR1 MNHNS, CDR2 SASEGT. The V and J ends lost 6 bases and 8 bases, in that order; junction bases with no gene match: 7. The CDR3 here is CASRSYRGHEQFF. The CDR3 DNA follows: TGTGCCAGCAGATCGTACAGGGGACATGAGCAGTTCTTC.

The CDR3 DNA follows: TGTGCCAGCAGCAGGGCAGGACGGGGAACTAGCACAGATACGCAGTATTTT. Translation: CASSRAGRGTSTDTQYF. V is TRBV7-2 and J is TRBJ2-3, with a tentative D call TRBD2 (5 bases). The germline V gene has CDR1 SGHTA and CDR2 FQGNSA. The CDR3 loop spans 17 amino acids. Trimming took off 5 bases at V and 0 bases at J, with 18 bases between the two ends.

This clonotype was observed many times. The CDR3 coding sequence is TGTGCCAGCAGCTTAGCGATACTAGCGGGGGGTGCAGATACGCAGTATTTT. Residues: CASSLAILAGGADTQYF. The chain joins TRBV7-2 to TRBJ2-3; TRBD2 agrees at 12 bases. Germline trimming cut 0 bases from V and 4 bases from J; bases unmatched to any gene: 5. This CDR3 is built from 17 residues. CDR1 and CDR2 (germline): SGHTA, FQGNSA.

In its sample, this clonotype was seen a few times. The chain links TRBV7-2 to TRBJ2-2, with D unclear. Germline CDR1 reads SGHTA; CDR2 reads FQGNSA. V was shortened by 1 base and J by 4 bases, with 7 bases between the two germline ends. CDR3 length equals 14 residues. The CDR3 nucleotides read TGTGCCAGCAGCTTAGATCAGAGCACCGGGGAGCTGTTTTTT. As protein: CASSLDQSTGELFF.

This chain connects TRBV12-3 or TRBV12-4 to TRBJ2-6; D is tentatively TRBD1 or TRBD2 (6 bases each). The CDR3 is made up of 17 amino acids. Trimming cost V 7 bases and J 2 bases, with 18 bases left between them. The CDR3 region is CASNLGGRPTGANVLTF. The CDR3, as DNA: TGTGCCAGCAACTTAGGGGGGCGCCCGACTGGGGCCAACGTCCTGACTTTC.

The CDR3 DNA is TGCAGTGCTAGATCTCGGACTAGCGGGGGAGAAGAGAATGGCCAGTACTTC. It specifies CSARSRTSGGEENGQYF. The chain links TRBV20-1 to TRBJ2-5, with 13 positions matching TRBD2. This CDR3 has 17 residues. CDR1 DFQATT and CDR2 SNEGSKA come from the germline V gene (reference sequence). With V trimmed by 2 bases and J by 10 bases, 16 bases remained unmatched.

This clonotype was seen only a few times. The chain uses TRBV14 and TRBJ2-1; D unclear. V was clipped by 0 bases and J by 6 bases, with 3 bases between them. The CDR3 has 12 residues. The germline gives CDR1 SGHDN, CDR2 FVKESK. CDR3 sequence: CASSQEINEQFF. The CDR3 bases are TGTGCCAGCAGCCAAGAGATCAATGAGCAGTTCTTC.

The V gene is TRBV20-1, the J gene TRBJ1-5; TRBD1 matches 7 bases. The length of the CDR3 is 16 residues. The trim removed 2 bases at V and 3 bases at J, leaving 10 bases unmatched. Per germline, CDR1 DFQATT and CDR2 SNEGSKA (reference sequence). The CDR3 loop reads CSARPGRDRHNQPQHF. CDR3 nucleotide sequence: TGCAGTGCTAGACCCGGCCGGGACAGACACAATCAGCCCCAGCATTTT.

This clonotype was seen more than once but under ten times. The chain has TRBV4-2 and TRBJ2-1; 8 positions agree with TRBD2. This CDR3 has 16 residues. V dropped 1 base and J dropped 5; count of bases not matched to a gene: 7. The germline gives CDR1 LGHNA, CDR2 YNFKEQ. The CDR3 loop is CASSQGPGLDDNEQFF. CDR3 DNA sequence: TGTGCCAGCAGCCAAGGACCGGGACTAGATGACAATGAGCAGTTCTTC.

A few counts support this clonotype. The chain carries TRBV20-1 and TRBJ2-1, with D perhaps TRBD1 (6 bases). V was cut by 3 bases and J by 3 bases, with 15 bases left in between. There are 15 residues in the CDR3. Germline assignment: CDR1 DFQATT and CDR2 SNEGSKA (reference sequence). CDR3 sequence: CSARLPQGRYNEQFF. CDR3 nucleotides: TGCAGTGCTAGGTTACCTCAGGGGCGCTACAATGAGCAGTTCTTC.

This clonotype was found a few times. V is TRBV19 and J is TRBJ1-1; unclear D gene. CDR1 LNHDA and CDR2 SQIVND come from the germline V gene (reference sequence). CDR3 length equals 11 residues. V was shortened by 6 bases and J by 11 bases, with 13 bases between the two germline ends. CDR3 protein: CASRVYSEAFF. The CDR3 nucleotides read TGTGCCAGTAGGGTCTACTCGGAGGCTTTCTTT.

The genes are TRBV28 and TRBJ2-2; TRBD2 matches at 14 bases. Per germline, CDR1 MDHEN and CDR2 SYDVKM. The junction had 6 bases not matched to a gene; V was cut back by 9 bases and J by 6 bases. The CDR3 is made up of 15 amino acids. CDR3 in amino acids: CASYGLAGGAGELFF. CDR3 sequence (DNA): TGTGCCAGTTACGGACTAGCGGGGGGAGCCGGGGAGCTGTTTTTT. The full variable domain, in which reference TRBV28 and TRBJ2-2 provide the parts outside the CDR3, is DVKVTQSSRYLVKRTGEKVFLECVQDMDHENMFWYRQDPGLGLRLIYFSYDVKMKEKGDIPEGYSVSREKKERFSLILESASTNQTSMYLCASYGLAGGAGELFFGEGSRLTVL.

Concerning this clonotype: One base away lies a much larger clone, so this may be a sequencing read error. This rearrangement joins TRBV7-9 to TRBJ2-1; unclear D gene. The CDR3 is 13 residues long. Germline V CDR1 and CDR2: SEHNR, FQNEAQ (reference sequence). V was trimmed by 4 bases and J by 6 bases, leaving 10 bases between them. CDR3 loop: CASSSRGANEQFF. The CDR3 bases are TGTGCCAGCAGCTCGAGAGGCGCCAATGAGCAGTTCTTC.

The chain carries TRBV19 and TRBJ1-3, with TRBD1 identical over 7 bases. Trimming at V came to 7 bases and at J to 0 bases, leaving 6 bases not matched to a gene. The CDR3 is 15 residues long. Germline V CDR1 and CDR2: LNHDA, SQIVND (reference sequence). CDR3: CASTEQGTSGNTIYF. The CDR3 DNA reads TGTGCCAGTACGGAACAGGGGACCTCTGGAAACACCATATATTTT.

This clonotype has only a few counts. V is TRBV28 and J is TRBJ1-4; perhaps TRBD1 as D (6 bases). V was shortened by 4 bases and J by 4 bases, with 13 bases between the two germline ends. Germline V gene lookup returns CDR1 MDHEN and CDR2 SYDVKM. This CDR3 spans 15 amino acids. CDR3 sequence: CASSYEGGRNEKLFF. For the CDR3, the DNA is TGTGCCAGCAGTTACGAGGGGGGTCGTAATGAAAAACTGTTTTTT.

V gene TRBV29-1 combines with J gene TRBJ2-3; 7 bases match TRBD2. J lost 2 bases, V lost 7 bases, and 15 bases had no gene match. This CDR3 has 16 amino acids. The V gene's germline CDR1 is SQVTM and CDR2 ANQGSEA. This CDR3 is CSAKLSASGSTDTQYF. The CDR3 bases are TGCAGCGCCAAACTCTCGGCTAGCGGTTCCACAGATACGCAGTATTTT.

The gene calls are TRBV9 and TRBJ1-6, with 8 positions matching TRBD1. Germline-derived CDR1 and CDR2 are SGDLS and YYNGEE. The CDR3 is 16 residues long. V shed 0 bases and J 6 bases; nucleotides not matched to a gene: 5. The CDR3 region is CASSVETGAGNSPLHF. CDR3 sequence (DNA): TGTGCCAGCAGCGTAGAGACAGGGGCGGGTAATTCACCCCTCCACTTT.

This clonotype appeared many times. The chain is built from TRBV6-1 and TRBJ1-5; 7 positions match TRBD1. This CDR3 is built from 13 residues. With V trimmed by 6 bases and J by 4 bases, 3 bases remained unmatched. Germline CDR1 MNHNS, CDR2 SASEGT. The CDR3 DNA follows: TGTGCCAGCAGGAGACAGGGAAATCAGCCCCAGCATTTT. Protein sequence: CASRRQGNQPQHF.

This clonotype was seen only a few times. CDR3 DNA sequence: TGTGCCAGCAGCTTCGACAGGAACTCCTACAATGAGCAGTTCTTC. Its translation is CASSFDRNSYNEQFF. The genes are TRBV5-4 and TRBJ2-1, with D possibly TRBD1 on 6 matching bases. CDR1 and CDR2 from the germline V gene are SGHNT and YYREEE (reference sequence). Deletions cut 2 bases from V and 0 bases from J, with 9 bases between. This CDR3 has 15 residues.

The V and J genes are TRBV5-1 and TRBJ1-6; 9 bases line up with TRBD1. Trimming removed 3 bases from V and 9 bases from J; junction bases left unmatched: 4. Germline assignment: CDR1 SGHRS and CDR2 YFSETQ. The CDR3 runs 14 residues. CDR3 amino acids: CASSYGQGSSPLHF. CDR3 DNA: TGCGCCAGCAGCTACGGACAGGGGAGTTCACCCCTCCACTTT.

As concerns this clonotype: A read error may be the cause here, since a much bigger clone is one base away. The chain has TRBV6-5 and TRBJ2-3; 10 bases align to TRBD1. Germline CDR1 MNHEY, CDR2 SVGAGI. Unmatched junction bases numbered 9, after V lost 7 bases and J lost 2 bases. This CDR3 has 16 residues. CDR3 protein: CASKPDRGPATDTQYF. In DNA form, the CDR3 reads TGTGCCAGCAAGCCAGACAGGGGGCCAGCCACAGATACGCAGTATTTT.

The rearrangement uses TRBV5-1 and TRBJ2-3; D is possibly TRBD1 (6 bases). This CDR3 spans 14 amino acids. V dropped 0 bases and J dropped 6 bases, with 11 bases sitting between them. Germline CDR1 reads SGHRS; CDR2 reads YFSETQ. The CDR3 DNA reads TGCGCCAGCAGCTTGGATACAGGGTCCGATACGCAGTATTTT. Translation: CASSLDTGSDTQYF.

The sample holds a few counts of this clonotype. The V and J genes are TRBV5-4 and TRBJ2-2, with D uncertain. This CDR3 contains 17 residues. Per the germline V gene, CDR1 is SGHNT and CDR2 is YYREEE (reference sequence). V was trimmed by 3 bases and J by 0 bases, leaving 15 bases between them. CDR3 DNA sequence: TGTGCCAGCAGCTCGCGGATGGAACTCACGAACACCGGGGAGCTGTTTTTT. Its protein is CASSSRMELTNTGELFF. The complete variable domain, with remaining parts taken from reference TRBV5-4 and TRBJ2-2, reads ETGVTQSPTHLIKTRGQQVTLRCSSQSGHNTVSWYQQALGQGPQFIFQYYREEENGRGNFPPRFSGLQFPNYSSELNVNALELDDSALYLCASSSRMELTNTGELFFGEGSRLTVL.

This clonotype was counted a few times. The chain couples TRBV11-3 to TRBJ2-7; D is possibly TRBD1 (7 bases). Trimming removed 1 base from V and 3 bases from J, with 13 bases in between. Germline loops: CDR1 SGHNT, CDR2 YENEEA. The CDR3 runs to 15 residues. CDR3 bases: TGTGCCAGCAGCTTAGGGGGGGCAGGGGGCTACGAGCAGTACGTC. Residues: CASSLGGAGGYEQYV.

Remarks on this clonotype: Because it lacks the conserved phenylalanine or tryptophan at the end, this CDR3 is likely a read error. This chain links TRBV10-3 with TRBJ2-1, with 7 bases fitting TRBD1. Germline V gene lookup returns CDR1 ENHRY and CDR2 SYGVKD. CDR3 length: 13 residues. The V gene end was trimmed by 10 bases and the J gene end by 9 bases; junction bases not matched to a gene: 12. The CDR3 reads CASVDRAGTEQFL. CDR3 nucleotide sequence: TGTGCCAGCGTAGACAGGGCCGGGACTGAGCAGTTCTTA.

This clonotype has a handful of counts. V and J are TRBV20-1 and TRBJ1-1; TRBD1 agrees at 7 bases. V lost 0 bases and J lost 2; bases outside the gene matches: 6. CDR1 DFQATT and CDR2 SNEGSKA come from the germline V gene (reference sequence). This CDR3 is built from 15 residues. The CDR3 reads CSAREGGKSNTEAFF. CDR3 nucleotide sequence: TGCAGTGCTAGAGAAGGGGGCAAGTCTAACACTGAAGCTTTCTTT.